The rows below give T cell receptor beta chains drawn from one sample of a study of shared clonotypes between healthy human individuals. Using immunoSEQ multiplex PCR, the repertoire was profiled, and TCRdb retains in-frame clones only, with some absent. The sample holds about 1,900,000 clones; over 85% are singletons and the top ten take around 1%. Sequenced: naive CD8+ T cells sorted from blood. Receptors were obtained from a man between 18 and 29 years old in good health. The CDR3 runs from the conserved cysteine through the conserved F or W. The order of the fields is J gene, D gene, clone size, V gene, CDR3 length, CDR3 protein, CDR3 DNA. A D gene is named only where the DNA matches it firmly. Size tells how often a clone was seen (once, few, many) or the class of an expanded clone, and some rows leave it out.

>TRBJ1-1|.|.|TRBV2|13
CASSRVMNTEAFF
TGTGCCAGCAGCAGAGTTATGAACACTGAAGCTTTCTTT
>TRBJ2-5|TRBD2|.|TRBV7-3|15
CASSSSGGKQETQYF
TGTGCCAGCAGCTCTAGCGGGGGGAAGCAAGAGACCCAGTACTTC
>TRBJ2-7|.|once|TRBV13|14
CASSMQQDPYEQYF
TGTGCCAGCAGCATGCAACAGGATCCCTACGAGCAGTACTTC
>TRBJ2-5|.|.|TRBV5-6|13
CASSLSRDGTQYF
TGTGCCAGCAGCTTGAGCCGGGACGGGACCCAGTACTTC
>TRBJ1-5|TRBD1|.|TRBV19|14
CATWTGGGNQPQHF
TGTGCCACCTGGACAGGGGGCGGCAATCAGCCCCAGCATTTT
>TRBJ2-7|.|.|TRBV7-9|15
CASSFSGLAGYEQYF
TGTGCCAGCAGCTTCTCCGGGCTTGCGGGCTACGAGCAGTACTTC
>TRBJ2-7|.|.|TRBV6-5|15
CASSYESGFSYEQYF
TGTGCCAGCAGTTACGAGTCAGGGTTTTCCTACGAGCAGTACTTC
>TRBJ2-2|.|.|TRBV9|13
CASSIGGSGELFF
TGTGCCAGCAGCATCGGGGGTTCAGGGGAGCTGTTTTTT
>TRBJ2-7|TRBD2|.|TRBV7-2|19
CASSGFGWTSGNSSYEQYF
TGTGCCAGCAGCGGGTTCGGATGGACTAGCGGGAATAGCTCCTACGAGCAGTACTTC
>TRBJ2-1|.|.|TRBV27|13
CASSLSGRNEQFF
TGTGCCAGCAGTTTATCAGGGAGGAATGAGCAGTTCTTC
>TRBJ1-1|.|once|TRBV30|14
CAWSWGATGTEAFF
TGTGCCTGGAGTTGGGGGGCCACGGGGACTGAAGCTTTCTTT
>TRBJ1-1|TRBD1|.|TRBV10-3|13
CAISPDRATEAFF
TGTGCCATCAGCCCGGACAGGGCAACTGAAGCTTTCTTT
>TRBJ2-7|.|once|TRBV27|15
CASSVTGGPSYEQYF
TGTGCCAGCAGTGTGACTGGCGGGCCCTCCTACGAGCAGTACTTC
>TRBJ2-6|.|.|TRBV4-1|18
CASSLHRGTISGANVLTF
TGCGCCAGCAGCCTTCACAGGGGGACTATCTCTGGGGCCAACGTCCTGACTTTC
>TRBJ1-2|.|.|TRBV19|15
CASSPIGEGNYGYTF
TGTGCCAGTAGTCCCATCGGCGAGGGGAACTATGGCTACACCTTC
>TRBJ1-1|TRBD1|.|TRBV19|14
CASSMYQGATEAFF
TGTGCCAGTAGTATGTATCAGGGGGCCACTGAAGCTTTCTTT
>TRBJ2-1|TRBD2|.|TRBV7-2|15
CASGLAGGPYNEQFF
TGTGCCAGCGGACTAGCGGGAGGGCCTTACAATGAGCAGTTCTTC
>TRBJ2-2|.|once|TRBV30|14
CASSDRENTGELFF
TGTGCCTCTTCGGACAGAGAGAACACCGGGGAGCTGTTTTTT
>TRBJ2-1|.|.|TRBV10-3|14
CAISDGGSYNEQFF
TGTGCCATCAGTGATGGGGGTTCTTACAATGAGCAGTTCTTC
>TRBJ2-7|.|few|TRBV19|13
CASTLGADYEQYF
TGTGCCAGTACCCTGGGGGCAGACTACGAGCAGTACTTC
>TRBJ1-4|.|.|TRBV19|14
CASSIEKANEKLFF
TGTGCCAGTAGTATTGAGAAGGCTAATGAAAAACTGTTTTTT
>TRBJ2-7|.|.|TRBV13|15
CASRWGWSGSAEQYF
TGTGCCAGCAGATGGGGGTGGAGCGGGTCAGCCGAGCAGTACTTC
>TRBJ2-1|TRBD2|.|TRBV6-4|17
CASSKEGLAGEENEQFF
TGTGCCAGCAGTAAAGAAGGACTAGCGGGAGAAGAGAATGAGCAGTTCTTC
>TRBJ2-7|.|.|TRBV9|13
CASSVRGAPEQYF
TGTGCCAGCAGCGTCAGGGGGGCTCCTGAGCAGTACTTC
>TRBJ2-7|.|.|TRBV7-2|12
CASSSFSYEQYF
TGTGCCAGCAGCTCCTTCTCCTACGAGCAGTACTTC
>TRBJ2-5|.|.|TRBV6-5|14
CASSPDWGQETQYF
TGTGCCAGCTCTCCAGACTGGGGCCAAGAGACCCAGTACTTC
>TRBJ2-7|TRBD2|.|TRBV7-9|12
CASSPGTSEQYF
TGTGCCAGCAGCCCTGGGACTAGCGAGCAGTACTTC
>TRBJ1-4|TRBD1|.|TRBV27|14
CASIRQGPNEKLFF
TGTGCCAGCATCCGACAGGGGCCGAATGAAAAACTGTTTTTT
>TRBJ2-5|TRBD2|.|TRBV6-1|14
CASSESGSYETQYF
TGTGCCAGCAGTGAAAGCGGGAGTTACGAGACCCAGTACTTC
>TRBJ2-3|TRBD2|.|TRBV12-5|17
CASGLASGTLSTDTQYF
TGTGCTAGTGGTTTGGCTAGCGGGACCCTTAGCACAGATACGCAGTATTTT
>TRBJ2-5|.|.|TRBV6-1|14
CASRDRHLQETQYF
TGTGCCAGCAGAGACAGGCACCTTCAAGAGACCCAGTACTTC
>TRBJ1-1|.|once|TRBV6-5|14
CASSYRGGNTEAFF
TGTGCCAGCAGTTATCGTGGAGGTAACACTGAAGCTTTCTTT
>TRBJ1-6|.|.|TRBV4-1|17
CASSQEGGRSYNSPLHF
TGCGCCAGCAGCCAAGAGGGCGGAAGATCCTATAATTCACCCCTCCACTTT
>TRBJ2-3|.|.|TRBV7-9|17
CASSPRVGQEYTDTQYF
TGTGCCAGCAGCCCGCGCGTCGGTCAGGAGTACACAGATACGCAGTATTTT
>TRBJ1-1|.|.|TRBV30|12
CAWASENTEAFF
TGTGCCTGGGCTTCAGAGAACACTGAAGCTTTCTTT
>TRBJ2-7|.|once|TRBV5-1|13
CASSQGGNYEQYF
TGCGCCAGCAGCCAAGGAGGGAACTACGAGCAGTACTTC
>TRBJ2-3|TRBD2|.|TRBV5-6|15
CASRLLAGGTDTQYF
TGTGCCAGCAGACTACTAGCGGGAGGGACAGATACGCAGTATTTT
>TRBJ2-5|.|.|TRBV5-1|14
CASSLDGTEETQYF
TGCGCCAGCAGCTTGGATGGGACTGAAGAGACCCAGTACTTC
>TRBJ2-7|.|.|TRBV28|13
CASSLWGTGEQYF
TGTGCCAGCAGTTTATGGGGCACGGGAGAGCAGTACTTC
>TRBJ1-2|.|once|TRBV9|12
CASSANSGFHTF
TGTGCCAGCAGCGCGAACTCAGGTTTTCACACCTTC
>TRBJ1-2|.|.|TRBV6-5|14
CASSYSEGNYGYTF
TGTGCCAGCAGTTACTCGGAAGGGAACTATGGCTACACCTTC
>TRBJ1-6|TRBD1|once|TRBV28|15
CARARGGALNSPLHF
TGTGCCAGAGCCAGGGGGGGGGCGCTTAATTCACCCCTCCACTTT
>TRBJ2-1|.|.|TRBV9|17
CASSVGLTGSSYNEQFF
TGTGCCAGCAGCGTAGGCTTGACAGGAAGCTCCTACAATGAGCAGTTCTTC
>TRBJ2-7|.|.|TRBV5-6|15
CASSLGLVSSYEQYF
TGTGCCAGCAGCTTGGGACTAGTGAGCTCCTACGAGCAGTACTTC
>TRBJ2-7|TRBD2|.|TRBV6-1|16
CASSAPRGDYYYEQYF
TGTGCCAGCAGTGCCCCGCGGGGGGACTATTACTACGAGCAGTACTTC
>TRBJ2-1|.|.|TRBV5-6|15
CASSWGDSGYNEQFF
TGTGCCAGCAGCTGGGGCGACTCGGGGTACAATGAGCAGTTCTTC